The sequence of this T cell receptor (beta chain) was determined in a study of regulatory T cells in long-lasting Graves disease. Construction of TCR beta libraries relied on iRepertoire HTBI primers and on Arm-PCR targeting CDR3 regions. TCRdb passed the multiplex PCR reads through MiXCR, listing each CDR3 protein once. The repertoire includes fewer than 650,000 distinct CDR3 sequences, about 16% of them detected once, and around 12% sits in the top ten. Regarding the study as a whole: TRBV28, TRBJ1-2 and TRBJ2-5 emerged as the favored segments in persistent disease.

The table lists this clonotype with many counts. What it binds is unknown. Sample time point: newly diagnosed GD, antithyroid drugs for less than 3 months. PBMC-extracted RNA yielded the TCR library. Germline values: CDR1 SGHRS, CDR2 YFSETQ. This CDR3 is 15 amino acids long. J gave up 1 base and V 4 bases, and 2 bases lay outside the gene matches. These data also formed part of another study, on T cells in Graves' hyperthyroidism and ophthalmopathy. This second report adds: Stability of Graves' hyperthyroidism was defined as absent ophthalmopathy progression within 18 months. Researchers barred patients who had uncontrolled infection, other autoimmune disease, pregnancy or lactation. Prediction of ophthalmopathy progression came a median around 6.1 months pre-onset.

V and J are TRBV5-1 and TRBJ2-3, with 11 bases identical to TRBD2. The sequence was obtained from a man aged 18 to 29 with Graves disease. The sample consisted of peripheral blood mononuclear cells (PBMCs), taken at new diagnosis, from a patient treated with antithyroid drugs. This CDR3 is CASSVAGGRTDTQYF. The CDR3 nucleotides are TGCGCCAGCAGCGTAGCGGGAGGGCGCACAGATACGCAGTATTTT.